This T cell receptor (beta chain) is drawn from a study of CD8+ T cells in alopecia areata. About the study: Disease severity was quantified as SALT score of affected scalp area.

This CDR3 is built from 11 residues. Germline V gene sequence: CDR1 SEHNR, CDR2 FQNEAQ (reference sequence). V lost 7 bases and J lost 8, with 9 bases in between. Regarding treatment: oral pan-JAK inhibitor, 5-10 mg twice daily. It was cDNA, reverse transcribed from extracted RNA, that served as the sequencing template. Data came from immunoSEQ multiplex PCR; TCRdb stores just in-frame clones and leaves some out. The table shows about 180,000 clones, with 58% occurring only once. The chain links TRBV7-9 to TRBJ2-1; weak D call: TRBD1 (6 bases). Sequences were derived from CD4+ T cells sorted from blood, sampled at approximately week 55, from a patient treated with tofacitinib. This TCR was sampled from a human donor with alopecia areata. CDR3 amino acids: CASTRTDEQFF. For the CDR3, the DNA is TGTGCCAGCACCCGGACAGATGAGCAGTTCTTC.